This TCR beta chain was sequenced for a study of blood T cell repertoires in COVID-19 (dated by TCRdb to about 2020). In terms of the full investigation: Samples from collaborators originated in the United States, Italy and Spain and spanned both the acute and convalescent phases of COVID-19. The prospective study material was composed of cDNA or gDNA derived from T cells, B-cell-depleted T cells, or PBMCs. Subjects who had been exposed to COVID-19, were actively infected with it, or had recovered from it provided the deeply sampled blood TCRbeta repertoires that made up the dataset. The repertoires were released in a freely available public database intended as a resource for research on the immune response to SARS-CoV-2. The samples were drawn from the first 160 participants of the ongoing ImmuneRACE study and from 950 to 1,500 subjects provided by 6 global collaborators. Nearly every sample came with metadata listing a de-identified subject ID, COVID-19 status, age in years and sex. HLA class I and class II types, where available, came from metadata supplied by the sample provider rather than from assay-based typing. Results the study describes overall, beyond this receptor: Clinical and demographic metadata were provided uncurated, with the amount varying by source and participant.

Its CDR3 holds 14 amino acids, cysteine through phenylalanine. Here the CDR3 DNA is all that survives: 42 bases in frame from base 1. The germline V gene gives CDR1 as MNHEY and CDR2 as SVGAGI. Between the V and J ends, shortened by 8 bases and 6 bases respectively, the junction contains 17 bases. TCRbeta CDR3 regions were amplified from genomic DNA using the immunoSEQ Assay, a bias-controlled multiplex PCR. The paper's processing steps were these. Within the assay, amplification of reference gene primers was used to estimate how many nucleated cells each sample contained. Sequence reads were collapsed and filtered to measure the absolute abundance of every unique TCRbeta CDR3 rearrangement. For each sample, productive Simpson clonality was calculated as the square root of Simpson's diversity index across productive rearrangements. TCRdb took this table from immuneACCESS and kept in-frame rearrangements with V and J called. Such tables lack part of the clones; where checked against another copy, unresolved V genes explain under half of the gap, and the rest is unexplained. V and J calls and clone size come straight from that table; D and trimming were deduced from the DNA. A total of over 45,000 clones appear in this sample, roughly 86% of them only once. The biggest ten clones account for around 9.3% of the sample.

Comment on this clone: It has no known antigen specificity. No much larger clone exists at a distance of one base, and base qualities are not known.

Each collaborating institution followed its own protocols to collect whole blood in K2EDTA tubes. For TCRbeta analysis, collaborator samples were shipped as frozen whole blood, as isolated PBMCs, or as DNA extracted from either sample type. The rearrangement joined TRBV6-5 to TRBJ2-1; perhaps TRBD1 is the D gene, with 5 bases matching. The TCR was taken from a man aged 55 to 70 with active COVID-19. What was sequenced was peripheral blood. The encoded CDR3 is CASRRERVGNEQFF. Read as DNA, the sequence is TGTGCCAGCCGCAGGGAAAGAGTGGGCAATGAGCAGTTCTTC.